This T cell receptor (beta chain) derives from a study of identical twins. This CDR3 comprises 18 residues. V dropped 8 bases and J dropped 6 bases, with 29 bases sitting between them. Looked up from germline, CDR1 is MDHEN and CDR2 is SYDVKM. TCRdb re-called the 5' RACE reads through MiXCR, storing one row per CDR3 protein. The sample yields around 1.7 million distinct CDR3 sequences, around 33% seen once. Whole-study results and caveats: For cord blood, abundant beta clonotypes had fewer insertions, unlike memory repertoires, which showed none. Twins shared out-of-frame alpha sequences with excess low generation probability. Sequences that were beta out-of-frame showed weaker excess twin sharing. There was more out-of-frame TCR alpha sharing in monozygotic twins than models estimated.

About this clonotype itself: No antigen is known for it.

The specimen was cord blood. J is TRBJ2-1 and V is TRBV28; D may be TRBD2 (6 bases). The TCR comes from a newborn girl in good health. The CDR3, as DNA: TGTGCCAGCGGCGCGGGGCAGGGCGGGGTTTACGCCGGCAATGAGCAGTTCTTC. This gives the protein CASGAGQGGVYAGNEQFF. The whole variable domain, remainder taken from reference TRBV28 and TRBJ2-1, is DVKVTQSSRYLVKRTGEKVFLECVQDMDHENMFWYRQDPGLGLRLIYFSYDVKMKEKGDIPEGYSVSREKKERFSLILESASTNQTSMYLCASGAGQGGVYAGNEQFFGPGTRLTVL.